Reported below is one TCR beta chain. Its antigen is currently unknown. In the PCR, 60 Vbeta and 13 Jbeta primers were used. Using immunoSEQ multiplex PCR, the repertoire was profiled, and TCRdb retains in-frame clones only, with some absent. The data contain more than 150,000 clones, about 90% of them singletons. These data come from a study of cytomegalovirus exposure and HLA in healthy donors. Study findings and constraints: Clonal expansion was found to be greater in HLA-associated TCR beta chains than in equally common others in a later analysis. Excluded were some V segments that proved indistinguishable, including TRBV6-2 and TRBV6-3. Researchers counted 180 or so TCR beta chains as cytomegalovirus-associated. Productive status was seen about 90% or about 30% of the time for most TCR beta V segments in an earlier analysis.

The CDR3 consists of 15 residues. J lost 5 bases, V lost 0 bases, and 5 bases had no gene match. Germline V gene lookup returns CDR1 LGHNA and CDR2 YNFKEQ. The sample taken for sequencing was PBMCs. V gene TRBV4-2 combines with J gene TRBJ2-3; the match to TRBD1 covers 7 bases. The clonotype was recovered from a girl less than two years old in good health and CMV-seronegative. The CDR3 here is CASSQERGLIDTQYF. In DNA form, the CDR3 reads TGTGCCAGCAGCCAAGAGAGGGGGCTAATAGATACGCAGTATTTT.